This T cell receptor (beta chain) was sequenced for a study of T cells after yellow fever vaccination (dated by TCRdb to about 2019). Broadly, across the study: The SMART-Seq v4 Ultra Low Input RNA kit was used to prepare libraries from fractions with low cell numbers. Bulk TCR alpha and beta repertoires were sequenced longitudinally to track T-cell clones before and after primary and booster YFV17D yellow fever vaccination. Bulk PBMC replicates and cell subsets were isolated from blood drawn at multiple timepoints before and after both primary and secondary immunization. The cohort comprised two healthy male donors, one aged 18 to 30 and one aged 30 to 40 years.

The sample's treatment or condition label, in plain terms: live attenuated yellow fever vaccine strain. PBMCs were isolated from peripheral blood using a standard Ficoll-Paque protocol. Dynabeads CD4 and CD8 positive selection kits were used to isolate CD4 and CD8 T-cell fractions. TriZol was used to extract RNA from bulk PBMCs, CD4 and CD8 fractions, and dextramer-positive and dextramer-negative fractions. Synthesis of TCR cDNA relied on 5'RACE template switching, a step that introduced a universal primer site along with unique molecular identifiers. Priming of cDNA synthesis was performed from both the TCR alpha and TCR beta constant segments. Library amplification used two PCR steps, and the second PCR step added sample barcodes and sequencing adapters. Sequencing of libraries was performed on Illumina HiSeq 2500 (2x100 bp) or NovaSeq (2x150 bp). From the authors' description of their analysis: MIGEC was used to demultiplex reads and collapse the reads into UMI consensus sequences, and MiXCR was used for V(D)J alignment. Using edgeR on replicate PBMC samples, clonotypes were called vaccine-responding if FDR was below 0.01 and the log2 fold change was above 5 up to day 15. Each bulk clonotype was labeled CD4 or CD8 based on which sequenced repertoire, CD4 or CD8, contained the clonotype at higher abundance. TCRdb trimmed public reads at Q25 via fastp, called clones via MiXCR and kept in-frame beta chains. Each entry is one CDR3 protein sequence, shown with its most common DNA and genes. These V and J calls rely on TCRdb rather than the paper's analysis. The sample contains roughly 240,000 distinct CDR3 sequences, roughly 6.8% of them found a single time. The top ten hold roughly 1% of the sample.

V gives up 4 bases and J gives up 2 bases, and the segment between their germline ends measures 9 bases. In the germline V gene, CDR1 corresponds to MNHEY and CDR2 to SVGEGT. The CDR3 runs 13 amino acids, cysteine and phenylalanine included. CDR3 DNA only is kept here, 39 bases in frame from base 1. The full study reports these points: Computational filtering was required because FACS-sorted repertoires could contain abundant contaminating clonotypes from the bulk population. Most clones expanded after primary vaccination were re-detected after the booster (about 95% of CD4 and around 88% of CD8), suggesting broad memory maintenance. A small share of clonotypes was detected in both CD4 and CD8 compartments, with the overlap likely arising from convergent recombination. Compared with the primary T-cell response, the secondary T-cell response was faster but weaker, reaching its peak on day 5 rather than on day 15. The study included only two donors, which limits how far the findings can be generalized.

This clonotype showed up many times. This clone's antigen is unknown. No base-level quality is on record; no much larger clone is a single base apart. In this chain, TRBV6-2 or TRBV6-3 is recombined with TRBJ2-7; the D gene lacks a confident call. The TCR sequence derives from a man in his thirties or forties who received the YFV17D yellow fever vaccine. The sample consisted of CD4+ T cells sorted from PBMCs, taken on the day of the yellow fever booster vaccination. The bases read TGTGCCAGCAGTTTTCTAAAGCCCTACGAGCAGTACTTC. This gives the protein CASSFLKPYEQYF.